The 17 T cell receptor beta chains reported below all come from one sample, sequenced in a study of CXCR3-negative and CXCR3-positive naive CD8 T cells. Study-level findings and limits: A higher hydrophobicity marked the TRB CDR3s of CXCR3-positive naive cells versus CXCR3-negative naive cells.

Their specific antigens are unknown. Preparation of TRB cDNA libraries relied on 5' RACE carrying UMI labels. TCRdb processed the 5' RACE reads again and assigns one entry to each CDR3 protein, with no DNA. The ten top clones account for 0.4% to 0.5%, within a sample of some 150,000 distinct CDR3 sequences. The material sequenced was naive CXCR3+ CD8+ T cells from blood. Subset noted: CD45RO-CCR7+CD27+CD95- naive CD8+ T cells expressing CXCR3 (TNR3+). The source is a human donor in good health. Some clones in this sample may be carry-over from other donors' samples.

Here the CDR3 reads CAGRRTSGAEGQFF. The V call is TRBV5-4, the J call TRBJ2-1; TCRdb indicates TRBD2, and absent DNA this call remains unverified. The length of the CDR3 is 14 residues. Germline-derived CDR1 and CDR2 are SGHNT and YYREEE (reference sequence). The full variable domain, with the rest looked up from reference TRBV5-4 and TRBJ2-1, is ETGVTQSPTHLIKTRGQQVTLRCSSQSGHNTVSWYQQALGQGPQFIFQYYREEENGRGNFPPRFSGLQFPNYSSELNVNALELDDSALYLCAGRRTSGAEGQFFGPGTRLTVL.

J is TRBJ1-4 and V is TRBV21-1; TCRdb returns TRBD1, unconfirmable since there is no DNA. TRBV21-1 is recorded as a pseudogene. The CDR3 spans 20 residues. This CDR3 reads CASSSRRRQVPIRTNEKLFF.

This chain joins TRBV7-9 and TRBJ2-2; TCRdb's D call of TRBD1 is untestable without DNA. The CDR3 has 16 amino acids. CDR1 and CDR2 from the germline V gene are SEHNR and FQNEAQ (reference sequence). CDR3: CASSGIRQGSTGELFF.

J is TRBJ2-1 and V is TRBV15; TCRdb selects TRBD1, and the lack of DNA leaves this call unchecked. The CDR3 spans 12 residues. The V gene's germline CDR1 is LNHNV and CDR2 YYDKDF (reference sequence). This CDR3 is CATGAGNNEQFF.

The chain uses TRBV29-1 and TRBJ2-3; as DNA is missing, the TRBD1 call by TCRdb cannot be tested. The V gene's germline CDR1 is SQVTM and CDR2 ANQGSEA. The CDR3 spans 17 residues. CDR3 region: CSVVDKGFELSTDTQYF.

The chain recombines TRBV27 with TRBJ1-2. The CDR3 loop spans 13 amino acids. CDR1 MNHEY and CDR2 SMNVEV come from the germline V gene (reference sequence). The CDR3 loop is CTSSLSGPYGYTF.

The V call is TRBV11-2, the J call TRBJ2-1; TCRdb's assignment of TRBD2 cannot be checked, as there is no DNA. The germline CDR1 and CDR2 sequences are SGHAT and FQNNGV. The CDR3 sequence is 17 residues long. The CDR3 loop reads CASSSPIAGFSYNEQFF.

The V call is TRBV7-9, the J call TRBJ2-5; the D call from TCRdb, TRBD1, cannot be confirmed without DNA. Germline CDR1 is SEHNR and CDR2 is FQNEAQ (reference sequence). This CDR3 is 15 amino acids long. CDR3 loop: CASSPDSGRGETQYF. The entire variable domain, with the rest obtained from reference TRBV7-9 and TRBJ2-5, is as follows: DTGVSQNPRHKITKRGQNVTFRCDPISEHNRLYWYRQTLGQGPEFLTYFQNEAQLEKSRLLSDRFSAERPKGSFSTLEIQRTEQGDSAMYLCASSPDSGRGETQYFGPGTRLLVL.

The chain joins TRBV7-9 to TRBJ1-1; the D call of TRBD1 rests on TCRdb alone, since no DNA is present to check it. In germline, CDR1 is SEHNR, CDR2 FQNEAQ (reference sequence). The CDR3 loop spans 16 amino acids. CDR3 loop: CASSSQTGVWVTEAFF.

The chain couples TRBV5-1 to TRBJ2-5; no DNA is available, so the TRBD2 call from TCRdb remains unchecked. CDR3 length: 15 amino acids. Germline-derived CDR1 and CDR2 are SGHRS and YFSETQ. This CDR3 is CASSLFAGVGETQYF.

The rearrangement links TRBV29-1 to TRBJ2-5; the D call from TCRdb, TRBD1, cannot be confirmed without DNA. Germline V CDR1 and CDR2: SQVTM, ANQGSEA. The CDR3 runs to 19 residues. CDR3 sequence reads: CSVDNVDLQGGEGQETQYF. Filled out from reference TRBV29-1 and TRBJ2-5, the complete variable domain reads SAVISQKPSRDICQRGTSLTIQCQVDSQVTMMFWYRQQPGQSLTLIATANQGSEATYESGFVIDKFPISRPNLTFSTLTVSNMSPEDSSIYLCSVDNVDLQGGEGQETQYFGPGTRLLVL.

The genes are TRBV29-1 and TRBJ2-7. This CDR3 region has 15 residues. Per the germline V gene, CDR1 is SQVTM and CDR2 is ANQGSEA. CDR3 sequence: CSVEDLVGTYYEQYF.

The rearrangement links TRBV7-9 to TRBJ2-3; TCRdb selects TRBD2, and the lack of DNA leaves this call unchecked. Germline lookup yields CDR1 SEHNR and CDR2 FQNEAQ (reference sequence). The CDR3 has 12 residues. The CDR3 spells CASSLASEAQYF.

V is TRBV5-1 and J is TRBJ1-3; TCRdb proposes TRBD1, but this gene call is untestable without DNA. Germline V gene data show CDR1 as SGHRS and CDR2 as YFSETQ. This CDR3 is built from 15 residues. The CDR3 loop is CASSRDRGAGNTIYF.

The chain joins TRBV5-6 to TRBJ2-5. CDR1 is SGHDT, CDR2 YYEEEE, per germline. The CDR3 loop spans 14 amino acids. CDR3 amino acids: CAEPPGQAEETQYF.

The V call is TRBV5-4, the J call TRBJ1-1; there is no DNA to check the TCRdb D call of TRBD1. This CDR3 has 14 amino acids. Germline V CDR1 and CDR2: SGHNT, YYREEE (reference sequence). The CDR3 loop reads CASSWGGGVTEAFF. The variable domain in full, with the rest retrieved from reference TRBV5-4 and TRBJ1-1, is ETGVTQSPTHLIKTRGQQVTLRCSSQSGHNTVSWYQQALGQGPQFIFQYYREEENGRGNFPPRFSGLQFPNYSSELNVNALELDDSALYLCASSWGGGVTEAFFGQGTRLTVV.

CDR3 residues: CASKLMNTEAFF. The chain uses TRBV5-1 and TRBJ1-1. The CDR3 totals 12 residues. The germline V gene encodes CDR1 SGHRS and CDR2 YFSETQ.